This is a list of T cell receptor beta chains from one sample in a study of response to subunit inactivated influenza vaccine. TCRdb re-called the RT-PCR reads with MiXCR, one entry per CDR3 protein. The table records around 570,000 distinct CDR3 sequences, around 10% of them present only once. The data were also submitted as part of a second study, on T cells expressing NK-cell markers.

The sequences come from PBMCs from blood, collected on the day of vaccination. The receptors here all came from a man aged 45-65 years who received an inactivated influenza vaccine. The conserved cysteine and the conserved F or W are not part of the CDR3 here. A D gene is named only where the DNA matches it firmly. Some rows have no size entry. The others give once, few or many, or a class for an expanded clone.

TRBJ2-7 - few TRBV12-3/TRBV12-4 ASRGMGEQY
TRBJ2-7 TRBD2 - TRBV18 ASSPREGSYEQY
TRBJ2-1 - - TRBV7-2 ASSSLSDNEQF
TRBJ2-3 - - TRBV20-1 SARDGGSTDTQY
TRBJ2-1 - many TRBV7-2 ASSLEGIHEQF
TRBJ2-5 - - TRBV6-1 ASREVGGMETQY
TRBJ2-7 - few TRBV3-1 ASSQAQDTRYEQY
TRBJ1-6 - few TRBV15 ATGRVNSPLH
TRBJ2-7 - few TRBV30 AWSVPPSYEQY
TRBJ2-7 TRBD2 - TRBV20-1 SAISDGTSGRISYEQY
TRBJ2-4 TRBD2 - TRBV4-3 ASSQDNRGGNIQY
TRBJ1-1 TRBD1 - TRBV4-1 ASSQVSGGTTEAF
TRBJ2-6 TRBD1 few TRBV12-3/TRBV12-4 ASRDRGLLSGANVLT
TRBJ2-5 TRBD2 - TRBV12-3/TRBV12-4 ASSSQTWGTSEETQY
TRBJ2-7 - few TRBV2 ASSEAGVVRSLPYEQY
TRBJ2-1 - few TRBV5-1 ASRFEDEQF
TRBJ2-2 - - TRBV20-1 SARDTWRDNAGELF
TRBJ2-3 - few TRBV20-1 SANGGRVDTQY
TRBJ1-4 TRBD1 - TRBV11-2 ASSLEGTGTRNEKLF
TRBJ2-5 - few TRBV14 ASSQDMKTQY
TRBJ2-7 TRBD2 - TRBV20-1 SARDSTSGRGYEQY
TRBJ2-2 - - TRBV6-1 ASNLSPGSTGELF
TRBJ1-5 - - TRBV4-2 ASSQDGQGPSNQPQH
TRBJ1-3 - many TRBV29-1 SARTAGNTIY
TRBJ2-5 - few TRBV20-1 SAREALAQETQY
TRBJ1-2 - few TRBV18 ASSPQGNNYGYT
TRBJ2-2 - - TRBV4-3 ASSQAPRGDTGELF
TRBJ1-1 - - TRBV7-6 ASSLKAMNTEAF
TRBJ2-7 - - TRBV7-8 ASSLVGGKPYEQY
TRBJ2-1 - - TRBV5-1 ASSLEAGYQF
TRBJ2-5 - - TRBV5-1 ASSLAKVRLDETQY
TRBJ1-1 TRBD1 few TRBV6-1 ASSRDSLNTEAF
TRBJ2-3 - - TRBV20-1 SVTGTDTQY
TRBJ2-3 - many TRBV10-3 AISESTGRNTDTQY
TRBJ2-3 - few TRBV5-1 ASSLRLPSISTDTQY
TRBJ2-1 TRBD2 many TRBV5-1 ASSLELAAYNEQF
TRBJ1-2 - many TRBV7-7 ASSPLDSDNYGYT
TRBJ2-7 TRBD2 few TRBV2 ASSGTSGGPAYEQY
TRBJ2-1 - many TRBV28 ASSPPGGRNNEQF
TRBJ1-1 TRBD1 - TRBV5-5 ASSFRDRGSDTEAF
TRBJ2-2 - - TRBV20-1 SVRSVGELF
TRBJ2-1 - few TRBV10-3 AISDPGFPYNEQF
TRBJ2-1 TRBD2 - TRBV4-3 ASSQDFSGAGDEQF
TRBJ1-5 - many TRBV4-1 ASSRFGGQPQH
TRBJ2-5 - many TRBV20-1 RGWNQETQY
TRBJ2-3 - few TRBV5-1 ASSPLQGTDTQY
TRBJ2-1 - many TRBV20-1 SAYGTAGFYNEQF
TRBJ1-4 - - TRBV6-6 ASGTGLGEKLF
TRBJ2-5 TRBD2 - TRBV7-6 ASSLVLAGGHGGETQY
TRBJ1-1 TRBD1 - TRBV11-2 ASSFLTGAPQGHTEAF
TRBJ1-1 - many TRBV5-6 ASSFSTEAF
TRBJ2-1 TRBD2 - TRBV6-1 ASIRTSGIFNEQF
TRBJ2-2 TRBD1 - TRBV12-3/TRBV12-4 ASSWTGRNTGELF
TRBJ2-1 - few TRBV11-2 ASSSLWDRESSYNEQF